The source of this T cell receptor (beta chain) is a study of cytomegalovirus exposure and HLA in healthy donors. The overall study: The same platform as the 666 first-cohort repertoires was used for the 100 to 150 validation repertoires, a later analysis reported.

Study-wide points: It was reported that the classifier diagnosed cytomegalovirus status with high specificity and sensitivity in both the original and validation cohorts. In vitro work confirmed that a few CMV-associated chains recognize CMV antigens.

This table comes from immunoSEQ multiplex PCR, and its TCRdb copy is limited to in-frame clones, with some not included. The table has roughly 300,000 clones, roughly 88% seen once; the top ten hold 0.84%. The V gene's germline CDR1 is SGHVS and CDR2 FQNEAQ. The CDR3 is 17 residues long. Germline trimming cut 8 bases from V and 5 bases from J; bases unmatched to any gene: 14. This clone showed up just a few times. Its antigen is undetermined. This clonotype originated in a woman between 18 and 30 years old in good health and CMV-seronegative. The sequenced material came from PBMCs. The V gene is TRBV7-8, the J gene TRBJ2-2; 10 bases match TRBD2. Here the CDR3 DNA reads TGTGCCAGCCCCTCGGCTAGCGGGGGCCAAGAGACCGGGGAGCTGTTTTTT. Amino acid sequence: CASPSASGGQETGELFF.